This T cell receptor beta chain is from a study of CD8+CD57+ T cells in acquired aplastic anemia. In the study overall: When averaged, DNA from sorted CD4+ and CD8+ cells came to approximately 3.2 ug. Healthy donor CD4+ samples were sequenced to a depth that averaged roughly 9.9 million reads. General observations from the study: Controls did not differ significantly from patients in CD8+ Simpson's diversity. It was found that more than 25 CD8+ CDR3 sequences were shared between patients and controls.

This clonotype was picked up many times. Its antigen is undetermined. Genomic DNA constituted the template upon which TCR beta VDJ and CDR3 profiling was performed. MiXCR, applied by TCRdb to the reads, yields one record per CDR3 protein. The sample lists about 190,000 distinct CDR3 sequences; around 59% were seen once. The receptor was isolated from a human donor in good health, serving as a control. Material for sequencing was sorted CD4+, CD8+, or CD8+CD57+ T cells (not recorded which) from PBMCs.

CDR3 sequence reads: CASSRGDRAGANVLTF. The CDR3 bases are TGTGCCAGTAGTAGGGGGGACAGGGCTGGGGCCAACGTCCTGACTTTC. The chain employs TRBV19 and TRBJ2-6; 9 bases fit TRBD1. Germline V gene data show CDR1 as LNHDA and CDR2 as SQIVND (reference sequence). V lost 4 bases to trimming and J lost 2 bases; unmatched junction nucleotides: 3. The CDR3 spans 16 residues.